The source of this T cell receptor (beta chain) is a study of control samples from healthy donors and cancer patients. Germline V lookup: CDR1 SEHNR, CDR2 FQNEAQ (reference sequence). The CDR3 contains 12 residues. V shed 8 bases and J shed 1 base, with 9 bases lying between them. This table comes from immunoSEQ multiplex PCR, and its TCRdb copy is limited to in-frame clones, with some not included. Of approximately 82,000 clones listed, around 94% were seen once; the top ten hold around 4.7%. V usage is TRBV7-9 and J usage is TRBJ2-7; D remains unclear. This TCR was sampled from a woman in her late teens or twenties in good health. The material sequenced was blood. The CDR3 region has the DNA TGTGCCAGCGGTAGGGCTTCCTACGAGCAGTACTTC. Its protein product is CASGRASYEQYF.